This T cell receptor beta chain was identified during a study of T cells after yellow fever vaccination. The overall study: Those fractions that held only low numbers of cells were prepared using the SMART-Seq v4 Ultra Low Input RNA kit. Study-wide results and limits: Reappearance after the booster was seen for most primary-vaccination clones, at 95% to 96% CD4 and more than 80% CD8.

In regard to this clonotype: Antigen specificity is unknown.

Using its own MiXCR run on the 5' RACE reads, TCRdb lists one record per CDR3 protein. Found here are more than 350,000 distinct CDR3 sequences, approximately 10% of them singletons; the top ten hold 18%. V was shortened by 2 bases and J by 1 base, with 10 bases between the two germline ends. Per germline, CDR1 KGHSH and CDR2 LQKENI. The CDR3 is 15 amino acids. The gene calls are TRBV18 and TRBJ2-3; D not resolved. The origin of this receptor is a man younger than 30 who received the YFV17D yellow fever vaccine. Here the sequenced sample was PBMCs, taken on the day of the first yellow fever vaccination. CDR3 sequence reads: CASSPNLRGTDTQYF. The CDR3 nucleotides are TGTGCCAGCTCACCAAATCTCCGTGGCACAGATACGCAGTATTTT.